A single T cell receptor (beta chain) is shown here with its context. The antigen it binds to is not known. There are no base qualities to consult, and no much larger clone falls within one base. V is reduced by 7 bases and J by 7 bases, leaving a spacing of 22 bases between them. Via the germline V gene, CDR1 is SGHNT and CDR2 YENEEA. From cysteine to phenylalanine, the CDR3 is 15 amino acids long. Only CDR3 DNA is held: 45 bases, read in frame from base 1. The sample's time point label, in plain terms: baseline before first vaccination. Samples from vaccinated people were obtained from the UK trials COV001 and COV002, which included a single-blind randomized controlled phase 2/3 trial of AZD1222 (ChAdOx1 nCoV-19) in healthy adults. For TCRbeta chain sequencing, PBMC samples from trial participants were taken at day 0 and at day 28 after the second dose. The CDR3 regions of human TCRbeta chains were analyzed by immunosequencing. Turning to the authors' computational methods: TCRs in the repertoires were matched against a reference library of SARS-CoV-2-specific TCRs that had been generated with the MIRA antigen-specificity platform. Breadth meant the fraction of unique TCRs that were SARS-CoV-2-associated, whereas depth meant the fraction of total T cells that were SARS-CoV-2-associated. Each spike-specific TCR was assigned to its reactive spike region and to a CD4 or CD8 class using the MIRA data. Log10-transformed breadth and depth values were compared by one-way ANOVA with Sidak's multiple comparisons tests. Sourced from immuneACCESS, this table was stored by TCRdb with only in-frame sequences that have V and J called. A share of the clones is absent; for the studies checked, an unresolved V gene accounts for under half, and the remainder has no known explanation. That table supplies the V and J calls and clone size; D and trimming were determined from the DNA. In all, the sample holds 150,000 to 200,000 clones, and around 90% of those were seen once. Together, the top ten hold about 3% of the sample.

This entry belongs to a study of T cell responses to AZD1222 COVID-19 vaccine (dated by TCRdb to the early 2020s). At the level of the whole study: AZD1222 recipients whose second dose came at about 4 weeks and those whose second dose came at about 12 weeks were combined into one group, since spike-specific TCR depth and breadth did not differ between the two schedules. A total of more than 230 trial participants underwent TCR sequencing, of whom roughly 210 had received two doses of AZD1222 and 26 had received two doses of the MenACWY control vaccine. Trial participants were enrolled by age into 18-55, 56-69 and 70-plus year subgroups, with around 150, 28 and 57 TCR-sequenced participants respectively. General findings and caveats noted by the study authors: Participants were mostly white British and included more females than males, and it was suggested by the authors that clonal diversity may have been underestimated. In the small 56-69-year group, the increase in depth fell short of significance, most likely because of low power. A significant rise in spike-specific TCR breadth and depth was observed after two AZD1222 doses relative to day 0 and relative to MenACWY recipients. Reportedly, close to half of the unique spike-specific TCRs recognized epitopes lying outside the regions that are mutated in the B.1.351 and B.1.1.7 variants. No day 14 peak-response samples were available, so repertoires were characterized only after the peak T cell response. The whole spike protein was spanned by vaccine-associated CD4 TCRs, and dominant responses were seen in regions 160-218 and 743-854. Conclusions about previously exposed vaccinees were limited because only six AZD1222 recipients were SARS-CoV-2 seropositive at baseline.

The chain employs TRBV11-3 and TRBJ1-2, with the D gene uncertain. Source: peripheral blood, taken on day 0 of AZD1222 vaccination. The TCR comes from an adult in good health. Here is the DNA: TGTGCCAGCAACCTCGGCGAGACGGCCGGAGCTGGCTACACCTTC. This encodes CASNLGETAGAGYTF.